The 23 T cell receptor beta chains in this list originate from one sample, sequenced in a study of PD-L1 blockade in urothelial cancer. The data were produced by immunoSEQ multiplex PCR, yet TCRdb's version contains in-frame clones alone and is incomplete. The sample holds over 65,000 clones, around 84% seen once. Sequences were derived from PBMCs, sampled around atezolizumab (anti-PD-L1) treatment. Receptors were obtained from a man between 65 and 80 years old with urothelial cancer.

The chain joins TRBV2 to TRBJ1-2, with a tentative D call TRBD1 (5 bases). Germline V gene data show CDR1 as SNHLY and CDR2 as FYNNEI. The CDR3 runs 18 residues. V was clipped by 0 bases and J by 1 base, with 18 bases between them. The CDR3 DNA follows: TGTGCCAGCAGTGAAGCGCGTCAGGGCTTGCAGCTTAACTATGGCTACACCTTC. This translates into CASSEARQGLQLNYGYTF. The full variable domain, its missing parts supplied by reference TRBV2 and TRBJ1-2, is EPEVTQTPSHQVTQMGQEVILRCVPISNHLYFYWYRQILGQKVEFLVSFYNNEISEKSEIFDDQFSVERPDGSNFTLKIRSTKLEDSAMYFCASSEARQGLQLNYGYTFGSGTRLTVV.

The chain combines TRBV15 with TRBJ2-7; no reliable D call. The ends were cut back, 1 base at V and 4 bases at J, with 17 bases in the middle. The CDR3 covers 16 residues. Germline V gives CDR1 LNHNV, CDR2 YYDKDF (reference sequence). The CDR3, as DNA: TGTGCCACCAGCAGAGCCCGACTGTTCCTTAAATACGAGCAGTACTTC. Translated, it gives CATSRARLFLKYEQYF.

This sequence joins TRBV6-4 and TRBJ2-1; maybe TRBD2 (6 bases). The V gene's germline CDR1 is MRHNA and CDR2 SNTAGT. The length of the CDR3 is 13 residues. Trimming took off 9 bases at V and 9 bases at J, with 18 bases between the two ends. CDR3 DNA sequence: TGTGCCAGTTCCGTAGCGGTCTCGTCTGAGCAGTTCTTC. Translating it yields CASSVAVSSEQFF.

This clone was recorded only once. The chain is built from TRBV5-6 and TRBJ2-7; 8 bases line up with TRBD1. Germline CDR1 and CDR2: SGHDT and YYEEEE. There are 14 residues in the CDR3. V trimming: 3 bases; J trimming: 2 bases; junction bases outside the gene matches: 4. CDR3 region: CASSSGTGPYEQYF. The CDR3 DNA reads TGTGCCAGCAGCTCTGGGACAGGACCCTACGAGCAGTACTTC.

The rearrangement joins TRBV5-5 to TRBJ2-2; 8 nucleotides agree with TRBD2. Germline CDR1 reads SGHKS; CDR2 reads YYEKEE (reference sequence). The CDR3 runs 15 residues. Unmatched junction bases numbered 5, after V lost 4 bases and J lost 3 bases. CDR3 amino acids: CASSRTSIDTGELFF. Written as DNA, the CDR3 is TGTGCCAGCAGCCGGACTAGCATTGACACCGGGGAGCTGTTTTTT. The whole variable domain, remainder taken from reference TRBV5-5 and TRBJ2-2, is DAGVTQSPTHLIKTRGQQVTLRCSPISGHKSVSWYQQVLGQGPQFIFQYYEKEERGRGNFPDRFSARQFPNYSSELNVNALLLGDSALYLCASSRTSIDTGELFFGEGSRLTVL.

This rearrangement joins TRBV19 to TRBJ2-1; 7 bases fit TRBD1. CDR1 is LNHDA, CDR2 SQIVND, per germline (reference sequence). The CDR3 length is 15 residues. V gave up 5 bases and J gave up 13 bases; unmatched junction bases: 17. DNA for the CDR3: TGTGCCAGTAGTCCCGAACGGACAGGAACCATGGGACAGTTCTTC. Its translation: CASSPERTGTMGQFF.

The rearrangement uses TRBV28 and TRBJ2-1; weak D call: TRBD1 (6 bases). The germline gives CDR1 MDHEN, CDR2 SYDVKM. This CDR3 has 20 residues. The ends were cut back, 2 bases at V and 0 bases at J, with 23 bases in the middle. Here the CDR3 reads CASSLIGTTQDRYSYNEQFF. The CDR3 nucleotides read TGTGCCAGCAGTTTAATAGGGACCACGCAGGACAGATACTCCTACAATGAGCAGTTCTTC.

In this sample, this clone turned up a few times. The gene calls are TRBV13 and TRBJ2-7, with 7 bases fitting TRBD1. The V gene's germline CDR1 is PRHDT and CDR2 FYEKMQ (reference sequence). V was clipped by 4 bases and J by 7 bases; unmatched bases: 7. CDR3 length: 13 amino acids. The CDR3 DNA is TGTGCCAGCAGCTCGACAGGGCTATGGGAGCAGTACTTC. This codes for CASSSTGLWEQYF.

The J gene is TRBJ1-3, the V gene TRBV7-9, with D maybe TRBD1 (5 bases). The V end lost 4 bases, the J end lost 3 bases, and 16 bases lay between the germline ends. The V gene's germline CDR1 is SEHNR and CDR2 FQNEAQ (reference sequence). This CDR3 has 16 residues. The DNA of the CDR3 is TGTGCCAGCAGCTCCAGCTCAGGGCCGTTTGGAAACACCATATATTTT. This codes for CASSSSSGPFGNTIYF.

Regarding this clone: Other DNA variants within this sample encode the same CDR3. V usage is TRBV19 and J usage is TRBJ2-5; 12 bases agree with TRBD2. After removal of 5 bases from V and 5 bases from J, the junction contained 12 bases not matched to a gene. The CDR3 covers 17 residues. Per germline, CDR1 LNHDA and CDR2 SQIVND (reference sequence). The CDR3 DNA is TGTGCCAGTAGTTTGGGACTAGCGGGCCGGGGGGAGGAGACCCAGTACTTC. Encoded protein: CASSLGLAGRGEETQYF. Using reference TRBV19 and TRBJ2-5 for the parts outside the CDR3, the full variable domain is DGGITQSPKYLFRKEGQNVTLSCEQNLNHDAMYWYRQDPGQGLRLIYYSQIVNDFQKGDIAEGYSVSREKKESFPLTVTSAQKNPTAFYLCASSLGLAGRGEETQYFGPGTRLLVL.

This clone has a single count. The gene calls are TRBV11-1 and TRBJ2-7; 8 bases map to TRBD2. Germline CDR1 reads SGHAT; CDR2 reads FQDESV (reference sequence). Losses at the gene ends were 0 bases for V and 0 bases for J; bases not matched to a gene: 1. CDR3 length: 15 amino acids. In DNA, the CDR3 is TGTGCCAGCAGCTTAGCCACTAGCGGCTCCTACGAGCAGTACTTC. It is translated as CASSLATSGSYEQYF.

J is TRBJ2-3 and V is TRBV5-4; TRBD2 matches at 11 bases. Trimming cost V 4 bases and J 4 bases; bases outside gene matches: 11. Germline V gives CDR1 SGHNT, CDR2 YYREEE (reference sequence). The CDR3 has 17 residues. The CDR3 bases are TGTGCCAGCAGCGGGGGGACTAGCGGAGGGGGACCAGATACGCAGTATTTT. Translating it yields CASSGGTSGGGPDTQYF.

Concerning this clone: Germline and junction disagree at one end, which may indicate a read error. The same CDR3 is also encoded by other DNA sequences in this sample. V usage is TRBV6-1 and J usage is TRBJ2-7; 9 bases align to TRBD1. Germline CDR1 MNHNS, CDR2 SASEGT. CDR3 length equals 15 residues. CDR3 sequence reads: CASREGTGGMGEQYF. Here the CDR3 DNA reads TGCGCCAGCAGGGAAGGTACAGGGGGCATGGGGGAGCAGTACTTC.

The chain couples TRBV19 to TRBJ1-4; 7 bases agree with TRBD1. After removal of 5 bases from V and 8 bases from J, the junction contained 8 bases not matched to a gene. Germline-derived CDR1 and CDR2 are LNHDA and SQIVND (reference sequence). The CDR3 loop spans 14 amino acids. CDR3 protein: CASSPNRGREKLFF. The CDR3 DNA reads as TGTGCCAGTAGTCCCAATAGGGGGCGCGAAAAACTGTTTTTT.

The chain couples TRBV5-6 to TRBJ2-5; TRBD1 matches at 11 bases. The CDR3 is 16 residues long. Germline loops: CDR1 SGHDT, CDR2 YYEEEE. V gave up 4 bases and J gave up 5 bases; unmatched junction bases: 10. The CDR3 DNA sequence: TGTGCCAGCAGCCGCCCGGGACAGGGGGGTTGGGAGACCCAGTACTTC. Its protein product is CASSRPGQGGWETQYF.

The rearrangement joins TRBV19 to TRBJ1-3; D uncertain. Germline V gives CDR1 LNHDA, CDR2 SQIVND (reference sequence). The CDR3 loop spans 16 amino acids. V dropped 2 bases and J dropped 0 bases, with 11 bases sitting between them. CDR3 sequence reads: CASSIYHSNSGNTIYF. CDR3 DNA sequence: TGTGCCAGTAGTATATACCACAGCAACTCTGGAAACACCATATATTTT.

The rearrangement joins TRBV28 to TRBJ2-7; a weak D match, TRBD1 (6 bases). Per germline, CDR1 MDHEN and CDR2 SYDVKM. V was cut by 5 bases and J by 0 bases, with 14 bases left in between. The CDR3 extends over 15 amino acids. The CDR3 loop reads CASSLSPDSSYEQYF. CDR3 nucleotide sequence: TGTGCCAGCAGTCTTTCCCCGGACAGCTCCTACGAGCAGTACTTC.

The chain is built from TRBV2 and TRBJ2-1, with TRBD2 matching over 9 bases. The CDR3 has 16 residues. Germline CDR1 is SNHLY and CDR2 is FYNNEI. V was clipped by 0 bases and J by 7 bases; unmatched bases: 7. DNA of the CDR3: TGTGCCAGCAGTGAAGCAGGGGGACTAGCTTGGAATGAGCAGTTCTTC. Protein sequence: CASSEAGGLAWNEQFF.

The chain couples TRBV4-1 to TRBJ2-7; D is uncertain. The germline CDR1 and CDR2 sequences are MGHRA and YSYEKL. The CDR3 spans 11 residues. V lost 4 bases, J lost 4 bases, and 5 bases lay in between. In DNA form, the CDR3 reads TGCGCCAGCAGCCGAGGATACGAGCAGTACTTC. It translates to CASSRGYEQYF.

This chain links TRBV7-9 with TRBJ2-2; 9 nucleotides line up with TRBD2. J was trimmed by 2 bases and V by 2 bases; bases with no gene match: 3. This CDR3 contains 16 residues. Looked up from germline, CDR1 is SEHNR and CDR2 is FQNEAQ (reference sequence). CDR3 sequence (DNA): TGTGCCAGCAGCTTATTTCTAGCGGGAAACACCGGGGAGCTGTTTTTT. This translates into CASSLFLAGNTGELFF.

The chain combines TRBV28 with TRBJ2-7; 10 positions agree with TRBD2. The CDR3 runs 16 residues. J was trimmed by 2 bases and V by 3 bases; bases with no gene match: 7. Germline loops: CDR1 MDHEN, CDR2 SYDVKM. The CDR3 DNA follows: TGTGCCAGCAGTTTGAGTACTAGCGGGACGCCCTACGAGCAGTACTTC. It encodes CASSLSTSGTPYEQYF. The full variable domain, in which reference TRBV28 and TRBJ2-7 provide the parts outside the CDR3, is DVKVTQSSRYLVKRTGEKVFLECVQDMDHENMFWYRQDPGLGLRLIYFSYDVKMKEKGDIPEGYSVSREKKERFSLILESASTNQTSMYLCASSLSTSGTPYEQYFGPGTRLTVT.

This clone was detected only a few times. The chain employs TRBV29-1 and TRBJ2-2, with D perhaps matching TRBD2 (5 bases). This CDR3 comprises 14 residues. Germline V gene data show CDR1 as SQVTM and CDR2 as ANQGSEA. Trimming cost V 5 bases and J 5 bases, with 15 bases left between them. Here the CDR3 DNA reads TGCAGCGTTCGGGTAGCGTTGGGTACCGGGGAGCTGTTTTTT. Its protein product is CSVRVALGTGELFF.

The gene calls are TRBV11-2 and TRBJ1-4; no clear D. The CDR3 contains 14 residues. Trimming removed 5 bases at V and 5 bases at J, with 12 bases between. Germline V gene lookup returns CDR1 SGHAT and CDR2 FQNNGV. In DNA form, the CDR3 reads TGTGCCAGCAGCCCCCAGTCCTGGAATGAAAAACTGTTTTTT. It translates to CASSPQSWNEKLFF.